This entry lists 11 T cell receptor beta chains sequenced from one sample in a study of blood T cell repertoires in COVID-19 (dated by TCRdb to the early 2020s). The library came from the immunoSEQ multiplex PCR assay. In its TCRdb copy, this immuneACCESS table keeps in-frame sequences only and misses some clones. Where compared with another copy, unresolved V genes explain less than half of these, and the others have no known cause. The sample contains about 300,000 clones, 80% to 90% of them found a single time. The ten largest clonotypes hold 2.2% of the sample. The specimen was PBMCs or T cells enriched from blood (not recorded which). The receptors stem from a man younger than 45 who had recovered from COVID-19.

This chain joins TRBV5-1 and TRBJ2-1; 7 bases are a match to TRBD2. This CDR3 contains 14 residues. Unmatched junction bases numbered 9, after V lost 2 bases and J lost 10 bases. CDR1 is SGHRS, CDR2 YFSETQ, per germline. This CDR3 is CASSLHPGTNEQFF. For the CDR3, the DNA is TGCGCCAGCAGCTTACACCCCGGGACTAACGAGCAGTTCTTC.

The V and J genes are TRBV7-9 and TRBJ2-7; TRBD2 matches 10 bases. Looked up from germline, CDR1 is SEHNR and CDR2 is FQNEAQ (reference sequence). There are 14 residues in the CDR3. V dropped 8 bases and J dropped 3; count of bases not matched to a gene: 7. The CDR3: CASAGTSDVYEQYF. The CDR3 DNA follows: TGTGCCAGCGCCGGGACTAGCGATGTCTACGAGCAGTACTTC.

The genes are TRBV10-3 and TRBJ2-7; 7 nucleotides align to TRBD1. The CDR3 runs 12 residues. The trim removed 7 bases at V and 5 bases at J, leaving 5 bases unmatched. Per germline, CDR1 ENHRY and CDR2 SYGVKD. CDR3 loop: CAIKKGADEQYV. CDR3 nucleotides: TGTGCCATCAAGAAGGGGGCGGACGAGCAGTACGTC.

The J gene is TRBJ1-2, the V gene TRBV9; 8 bases line up with TRBD1. The CDR3 contains 14 residues. The germline V gene encodes CDR1 SGDLS and CDR2 YYNGEE. V shed 0 bases, J shed 7 bases, and the junction held 5 bases outside the gene matches. CDR3 bases: TGTGCCAGCAGCGTAGACCGCAGGGGGCTTGGCTACACCTTC. It codes for CASSVDRRGLGYTF.

This chain joins TRBV29-1 and TRBJ1-2; TRBD1 might be the D (6 bases). Germline V lookup: CDR1 SQVTM, CDR2 ANQGSEA. This CDR3 has 14 amino acids. Trimming shortened V by 3 bases and J by 1 base, and 12 bases separated the two germline ends. CDR3 region: CSVEAGALNYGYTF. The CDR3 DNA sequence: TGCAGCGTTGAGGCGGGGGCTCTTAACTATGGCTACACCTTC.

The chain recombines TRBV7-3 with TRBJ1-2; 8 bases match TRBD1. This CDR3 region has 15 residues. V was pared by 5 bases and J by 4 bases, with 9 bases of the junction left unmatched. Germline assignment: CDR1 SGHTA and CDR2 FQGTGA. CDR3 amino acids: CASSPGDRRGYGYTF. As DNA, the CDR3 is TGTGCCAGCAGCCCAGGGGACAGGCGGGGCTATGGCTACACCTTC.

This clone was counted only a few times. The V gene is TRBV6-6, the J gene TRBJ1-1; D gene unclear. The V end lost 2 bases, the J end lost 1 base, and 8 bases lay between the germline ends. The CDR3 has 14 amino acids. Germline lookup yields CDR1 MNHNY and CDR2 SVGAGI (reference sequence). CDR3 nucleotides: TGTGCCAGCAGTTACACCGCGGGGAACACTGAAGCTTTCTTT. Translated: CASSYTAGNTEAFF.

The chain couples TRBV19 to TRBJ1-1, with D possibly matching TRBD1 (6 bases). This CDR3 has 14 amino acids. CDR1 is LNHDA, CDR2 SQIVND, per germline (reference sequence). V lost 7 bases to trimming and J lost 3 bases, with 15 bases between them. CDR3 region: CASTTTGLDTEAFF. Here the CDR3 DNA reads TGTGCCAGTACTACCACAGGGTTGGACACTGAAGCTTTCTTT.

Points on this clone: Other DNA sequences in the same sample also yield this CDR3. The gene calls are TRBV3-1 (or the pseudogene TRBV3-2) and TRBJ2-7; D uncertain. This CDR3 spans 11 amino acids. The V end was cut by 2 bases, the J end by 4 bases, with 3 bases between. CDR1 and CDR2 from the germline V gene are LGHDT and YNNKEL (reference sequence). The CDR3 here is CASSQRYEQYF. CDR3 coding DNA: TGTGCCAGCAGCCAACGGTACGAGCAGTACTTC.

V and J are TRBV10-3 and TRBJ1-2, with 7 bases that match TRBD1. The germline CDR1 and CDR2 sequences are ENHRY and SYGVKD. This CDR3 comprises 15 residues. V gave up 0 bases and J gave up 0 bases; unmatched junction bases: 1. This CDR3 is CAISESRGPNYGYTF. Here the CDR3 DNA reads TGTGCCATCAGTGAGTCGAGGGGGCCTAACTATGGCTACACCTTC.

V is TRBV2 and J is TRBJ1-2; 9 bases map to TRBD1. The germline V gene encodes CDR1 SNHLY and CDR2 FYNNEI. With 6 bases clipped from V and 10 bases from J, the junction kept 6 bases outside the gene matches. This CDR3 has 12 amino acids. The CDR3 DNA sequence: TGTGCCAGCAGGGGACAGGGAATTTCCTACACCTTC. It specifies CASRGQGISYTF.